Below, one T cell receptor (beta chain) is given with its context. Antigen unknown. The data were obtained in a study of blood T cells in healthy people across ages. Study observations and caveats: Diversity was estimated from one million T cells, and these estimates were considered underestimates. Donor CMV infection status was unknown, possibly confounding age-related changes in expanded clonotypes.

Primers used in a second PCR of roughly 6 to 12 cycles were a sample-barcoded 5' primer and a J-beta primer mix. TCRdb used MiXCR to reprocess the 5' RACE reads, holding one entry per CDR3 protein. This sample has roughly 1,300,000 distinct CDR3 sequences, with roughly 64% found just once. CDR3 size: 16 residues. V lost 0 bases and J lost 3; bases outside the gene matches: 2. Germline V gene sequence: CDR1 SGHRS, CDR2 YFSETQ. The chain has TRBV5-1 and TRBJ2-1; 11 bases are a match to TRBD2. The sequenced sample was blood. This TCR was recovered from a young man in good health. The CDR3 DNA follows: TGCGCCAGCAGCTTGGGACTAGCGGGAAACTACAATGAGCAGTTCTTC. Residues: CASSLGLAGNYNEQFF. The full variable domain, in which reference TRBV5-1 and TRBJ2-1 provide the parts outside the CDR3, is KAGVTQTPRYLIKTRGQQVTLSCSPISGHRSVSWYQQTPGQGLQFLFEYFSETQRNKGNFPGRFSGRQFSNSRSEMNVSTLELGDSALYLCASSLGLAGNYNEQFFGPGTRLTVL.